One and the same sample provided the 7 T cell receptor beta chains below, sequenced in a study of Ad26.COV2.S vaccination and SARS-CoV-2 variants. Assay used: immunoSEQ multiplex PCR; TCRdb lists only in-frame clones, some missing. The sample has just over 350,000 clones; 92% are singletons. The input for sequencing was peripheral blood, taken after recovery from COVID-19. The receptors shown here come from a human donor who had recovered from COVID-19.

The chain has TRBV6-5 and TRBJ1-2; 7 bases agree with TRBD1. Germline CDR1 reads MNHEY; CDR2 reads SVGAGI. This CDR3 spans 15 amino acids. The V gene end was trimmed by 9 bases and the J gene end by 8 bases; junction bases not matched to a gene: 18. The CDR3 coding sequence is TGTGCCAGTATCGGTGGACAGGACGGCTTGAGAGGCTACACCTTC. The encoded protein is CASIGGQDGLRGYTF.

The genes are TRBV13 and TRBJ1-2; D remains unclear. V lost 5 bases and J 8 bases, leaving 18 bases between the germline ends. The CDR3 runs to 14 residues. Germline values: CDR1 PRHDT, CDR2 FYEKMQ (reference sequence). For the CDR3, the DNA is TGTGCCAGCAGCCCCAAGGGCCCCAGATGGGGCTACACCTTC. Its protein is CASSPKGPRWGYTF.

The V call is TRBV5-6, the J call TRBJ1-2; D call uncertain. The CDR3 loop spans 13 amino acids. The germline CDR1 and CDR2 sequences are SGHDT and YYEEEE. The V gene lost 1 base and the J gene lost 4 bases, with 8 bases spanning the gap. The CDR3 DNA reads as TGTGCCAGCAGCTTGCAAACCACCTATGGCTACACCTTC. Translating it yields CASSLQTTYGYTF. The whole variable domain, filled in from reference TRBV5-6 and TRBJ1-2, reads DAGVTQSPTHLIKTRGQQVTLRCSPKSGHDTVSWYQQALGQGPQFIFQYYEEEERQRGNFPDRFSGHQFPNYSSELNVNALLLGDSALYLCASSLQTTYGYTFGSGTRLTVV.

V usage is TRBV9 and J usage is TRBJ1-5; tentative D call: TRBD1 (6 bases). CDR3 length equals 14 residues. The V gene lost 3 bases and the J gene lost 3 bases, with 10 bases spanning the gap. The V gene's germline CDR1 is SGDLS and CDR2 YYNGEE. CDR3 protein: CASSGQDYNQPQHF. CDR3 DNA sequence: TGTGCCAGCAGCGGACAGGATTACAATCAGCCCCAGCATTTT.

The chain joins TRBV29-1 to TRBJ1-1, with D hard to call. Trimming removed 4 bases from V and 3 bases from J, with 12 bases in between. The CDR3 is 13 amino acids. Germline V gene lookup returns CDR1 SQVTM and CDR2 ANQGSEA. In DNA, the CDR3 is TGCAGCGTTGCCGGGAGGTTCGACACTGAAGCTTTCTTT. Protein sequence: CSVAGRFDTEAFF.

This chain joins TRBV20-1 and TRBJ2-7; no clear D gene. The germline CDR1 and CDR2 sequences are DFQATT and SNEGSKA (reference sequence). CDR3 size: 9 residues. V lost 5 bases and J lost 3, with 2 bases in between. The CDR3 sequence: CSAHYEQYF. The CDR3, as DNA: TGCAGTGCTCACTACGAGCAGTACTTC.

This sequence joins TRBV7-8 and TRBJ2-2; D is ambiguous. Germline V lookup: CDR1 SGHVS, CDR2 FQNEAQ. The V end lost 11 bases, the J end lost 1 base, and 11 bases lay between the germline ends. This CDR3 region has 13 residues. The CDR3 DNA reads TGTGCCGCCATGTGGGGGAACACCGGGGAGCTGTTTTTT. It codes for CAAMWGNTGELFF.